This T cell receptor (beta chain) was sequenced during a study of blood T cells in healthy people across ages. Sample-barcoded 5' priming and a J-beta primer mix drove a second PCR of about 7 to 12 cycles. MiXCR, applied by TCRdb to the 5' RACE reads, yields one record per CDR3 protein. The repertoire holds 850,000 or so distinct CDR3 sequences, 29% seen once, with approximately 15% in the top ten. The table lists this clonotype with a few counts. The antigen remains unidentified. Overall study findings and caveats: Researchers report that TCR beta diversity correlated strongly with naive T cell percentage.

The receptor comes from a woman aged 80 or older in good health. Source material: blood.

The CDR3 sequence is CSARDSSSNSPLHF. The CDR3 DNA sequence: TGCAGTGCTAGAGACTCAAGTAGCAATTCACCCCTCCACTTT. V usage is TRBV20-1 and J usage is TRBJ1-6; D remains ambiguous. The CDR3 has 14 amino acids. Per the germline V gene, CDR1 is DFQATT and CDR2 is SNEGSKA (reference sequence). The V end was cut by 0 bases, the J end by 7 bases, with 10 bases between.